This passage covers 19 T cell receptor beta chains from one sample sequenced in a study of technical replicates of blood from a few donors. The method was immunoSEQ multiplex PCR; TCRdb's version includes in-frame clones alone and lacks a portion of them. The sample has 100,000 or so clones, about 96% seen once. Sequenced sample: T cells isolated from PBMCs. These receptors all come from a human donor in good health.

This clone was seen just once. The DNA of the CDR3 is TGTGCCAGCAGTTTCCGGGGGGCCTATGGCTACACCTTC. It specifies CASSFRGAYGYTF. V gene TRBV27 combines with J gene TRBJ1-2, with a possible D match to TRBD1 (6 bases). The CDR3 consists of 13 residues. Germline lookup yields CDR1 MNHEY and CDR2 SMNVEV (reference sequence). Trimming pared 3 bases from V and 4 bases from J, leaving 9 bases between.

This clone appeared a single time. The chain recombines TRBV6-5 with TRBJ1-2; the match to TRBD1 covers 7 bases. Germline V gene data show CDR1 as MNHEY and CDR2 as SVGAGI. J gave up 8 bases and V 0 bases, and 9 bases lay outside the gene matches. This CDR3 region has 15 residues. DNA for the CDR3: TGTGCCAGCAGTTACTCCTTGACAGGGTCAGACGGCTACACCTTC. Translation: CASSYSLTGSDGYTF.

The chain carries TRBV7-8 and TRBJ2-2, with D uncertain. CDR1 is SGHVS, CDR2 FQNEAQ, per germline. The CDR3 extends over 15 amino acids. V was pared by 6 bases and J by 0 bases, with 11 bases between. CDR3 coding DNA: TGTGCCAGCAGTATTGTGAGAACGAACACCGGGGAGCTGTTTTTT. This sequence encodes CASSIVRTNTGELFF.

The rearrangement links TRBV9 to TRBJ2-1, with 9 bases lining up with TRBD2. Germline loops: CDR1 SGDLS, CDR2 YYNGEE. V gave up 0 bases and J gave up 0 bases; unmatched junction bases: 10. The CDR3 length is 19 residues. CDR3 region: CASSVAGGGLASSYNEQFF. The CDR3 DNA follows: TGTGCCAGCAGCGTAGCGGGTGGGGGACTAGCCTCCTCCTACAATGAGCAGTTCTTC.

The chain combines TRBV9 with TRBJ2-1; 10 bases agree with TRBD2. V shed 0 bases, J shed 6 bases, and the junction held 6 bases outside the gene matches. Germline V gives CDR1 SGDLS, CDR2 YYNGEE. The CDR3 sequence is 16 residues long. The CDR3 DNA reads TGTGCCAGCAGCGTAGACTCTAGCGGGAGATCCAATGAGCAGTTCTTC. Translated: CASSVDSSGRSNEQFF.

The V gene is TRBV9, the J gene TRBJ2-5; 8 bases match TRBD1. Germline trimming cut 4 bases from V and 7 bases from J; bases unmatched to any gene: 9. The CDR3 has 14 amino acids. Germline assignment: CDR1 SGDLS and CDR2 YYNGEE. The CDR3 reads CASSPYRGSGTQYF. Written as DNA, the CDR3 is TGTGCCAGCAGCCCATACAGGGGGTCGGGGACCCAGTACTTC.

In this sample, this clone turned up once. The rearrangement uses TRBV28 and TRBJ2-3; no clear D gene. CDR1 and CDR2 from the germline V gene are MDHEN and SYDVKM. This CDR3 region has 15 residues. V was trimmed by 6 bases and J by 0 bases, leaving 13 bases between them. CDR3 residues: CASSARVPSTDTQYF. The CDR3 region has the DNA TGTGCCAGCAGCGCTAGAGTTCCTAGCACAGATACGCAGTATTTT.

This chain joins TRBV7-9 and TRBJ2-5, with 8 bases lining up with TRBD1. The V and J ends lost 7 bases and 5 bases, in that order; junction bases with no gene match: 15. The CDR3 runs to 16 residues. From germline, CDR1 is SEHNR and CDR2 FQNEAQ (reference sequence). CDR3 sequence reads: CASTVWTGKLRETQYF. The CDR3 nucleotides read TGTGCCAGCACCGTTTGGACAGGGAAGCTTCGGGAGACCCAGTACTTC. Full variable domain (missing parts from reference TRBV7-9 and TRBJ2-5): DTGVSQNPRHKITKRGQNVTFRCDPISEHNRLYWYRQTLGQGPEFLTYFQNEAQLEKSRLLSDRFSAERPKGSFSTLEIQRTEQGDSAMYLCASTVWTGKLRETQYFGPGTRLLVL.

The chain couples TRBV5-1 to TRBJ1-5, with a possible D match to TRBD1 (5 bases). This CDR3 contains 16 residues. Looked up from germline, CDR1 is SGHRS and CDR2 is YFSETQ. V was clipped by 1 base and J by 0 bases, with 11 bases between them. DNA of the CDR3: TGCGCCAGCAGCTTGAATGGGGCTTATAGCAATCAGCCCCAGCATTTT. It specifies CASSLNGAYSNQPQHF. Variable domain in full (rest from reference TRBV5-1 and TRBJ1-5): KAGVTQTPRYLIKTRGQQVTLSCSPISGHRSVSWYQQTPGQGLQFLFEYFSETQRNKGNFPGRFSGRQFSNSRSEMNVSTLELGDSALYLCASSLNGAYSNQPQHFGDGTRLSIL.

This clone was picked up one time. This chain links TRBV6-5 with TRBJ1-4; D possibly corresponds to TRBD1 (6 bases). V shed 5 bases and J shed 8 bases, with 12 bases lying between them. The CDR3 runs 13 residues. Germline values: CDR1 MNHEY, CDR2 SVGAGI. This chain's CDR3 is CASSTGRREKLFF. Written as DNA, the CDR3 is TGTGCCAGCAGTACAGGGCGGCGGGAAAAACTGTTTTTT.

This sequence joins TRBV18 and TRBJ1-4, with 8 nucleotides matching TRBD1. Germline CDR1 and CDR2: KGHSH and LQKENI. The CDR3 spans 17 residues. V lost 5 bases to trimming and J lost 1 base; unmatched junction nucleotides: 9. In DNA form, the CDR3 reads TGTGCCAGCTCATCCTACCCAGGGGGCTTAACTAATGAAAAACTGTTTTTT. It codes for CASSSYPGGLTNEKLFF.

The chain recombines TRBV19 with TRBJ1-5; the match to TRBD1 covers 11 bases. Per germline, CDR1 LNHDA and CDR2 SQIVND (reference sequence). The CDR3 spans 14 residues. The V gene end was trimmed by 6 bases and the J gene end by 6 bases; junction bases not matched to a gene: 4. As DNA, the CDR3 is TGTGCCAGTAGGGGACAGGGGGAGAGTCAGCCCCAGCATTTT. Its translation: CASRGQGESQPQHF. Looking up the rest from reference TRBV19 and TRBJ1-5 gives the full variable domain: DGGITQSPKYLFRKEGQNVTLSCEQNLNHDAMYWYRQDPGQGLRLIYYSQIVNDFQKGDIAEGYSVSREKKESFPLTVTSAQKNPTAFYLCASRGQGESQPQHFGDGTRLSIL.

The chain couples TRBV7-9 to TRBJ2-5, with D perhaps matching TRBD2 (5 bases). Germline V lookup: CDR1 SEHNR, CDR2 FQNEAQ (reference sequence). The CDR3 runs to 15 residues. The V end lost 5 bases, the J end lost 5 bases, and 18 bases lay between the germline ends. The CDR3 DNA reads TGTGCCAGCAGCCTACTGAGCCAGCGGAAGGAGACCCAGTACTTC. This encodes CASSLLSQRKETQYF.

The chain recombines TRBV6-5 with TRBJ1-1; no reliable D call. Germline CDR1 is MNHEY and CDR2 is SVGAGI. V gave up 0 bases and J gave up 4 bases, with 9 bases separating them. This CDR3 comprises 14 residues. This CDR3 is CASSYSFRSTEAFF. The CDR3 nucleotides read TGTGCCAGCAGTTACTCTTTTAGAAGCACTGAAGCTTTCTTT.

The chain combines TRBV27 with TRBJ1-2; 7 bases line up with TRBD1. Germline loops: CDR1 MNHEY, CDR2 SMNVEV (reference sequence). V shed 5 bases, J shed 0 bases, and the junction held 6 bases outside the gene matches. This CDR3 spans 15 amino acids. The CDR3 loop is CASSPMGQTNYGYTF. CDR3 sequence (DNA): TGTGCCAGCAGTCCGATGGGACAGACTAACTATGGCTACACCTTC.

This chain links TRBV7-3 with TRBJ2-2, with D unresolved. With 2 bases removed from V and 1 base from J, the gap between germline ends came to 14 bases. The germline CDR1 and CDR2 sequences are SGHTA and FQGTGA. The CDR3 sequence is 17 residues long. The CDR3, as DNA: TGTGCCAGCAGCTTATATCCCCAGGTGAAGAACACCGGGGAGCTGTTTTTT. Residues: CASSLYPQVKNTGELFF.

Only one count was recorded for this clone. This chain uses TRBV19 with TRBJ1-3; no clear D gene. Germline V gene data show CDR1 as LNHDA and CDR2 as SQIVND (reference sequence). Trimming removed 5 bases from V and 0 bases from J, with 8 bases in between. The CDR3 covers 14 residues. The CDR3 sequence: CASSYGLSGNTIYF. The CDR3 nucleotides read TGTGCCAGTAGTTACGGTCTCTCTGGAAACACCATATATTTT. Combining the CDR3 with reference TRBV19 and TRBJ1-3 gives the whole variable domain DGGITQSPKYLFRKEGQNVTLSCEQNLNHDAMYWYRQDPGQGLRLIYYSQIVNDFQKGDIAEGYSVSREKKESFPLTVTSAQKNPTAFYLCASSYGLSGNTIYFGEGSWLTVV.

This chain links TRBV6-4 with TRBJ2-3, with TRBD2 matching 7 bases. This CDR3 has 15 amino acids. The V gene's germline CDR1 is MRHNA and CDR2 SNTAGT. V was pared by 5 bases and J by 6 bases, with 11 bases of the junction left unmatched. The CDR3 coding sequence is TGTGCCAGCAGTACTAGCGCTCTGCCCCCCGATACGCAGTATTTT. It yields the protein CASSTSALPPDTQYF.

V is TRBV9 and J is TRBJ2-7; 7 bases match TRBD1. Germline CDR1 and CDR2: SGDLS and YYNGEE. The CDR3 sequence is 16 residues long. J gave up 5 bases and V 0 bases, and 11 bases lay outside the gene matches. CDR3 sequence (DNA): TGTGCCAGCAGCGTAGCCCGACAGGGCCCCTCTGACGAGCAGTACTTC. It yields the protein CASSVARQGPSDEQYF.